What follows is one TCR beta chain and its context. This clone may be a read error of a much larger clone one base away. This entry comes from a study of blood T cell repertoires in COVID-19. TCRdb's table, derived via immunoSEQ multiplex PCR, lists solely in-frame clones and lacks some. The sample contains roughly 350,000 clones, around 85% of which appear only once. CDR1 and CDR2 (germline): SEHNR, FQNEAQ (reference sequence). The V and J ends lost 2 bases and 4 bases respectively, with 3 bases between them. The CDR3 runs to 11 residues. Material: peripheral blood. The chain combines TRBV7-9 with TRBJ2-7; D ambiguous. This clonotype originated in a woman aged 18-30 years with acute or convalescent COVID-19. In DNA form, the CDR3 reads TGTGCCAGCAGCTTAACTTACGAGCAGTACTTC. Protein: CASSLTYEQYF. Drawing the rest from reference TRBV7-9 and TRBJ2-7, the complete variable domain is DTGVSQNPRHKITKRGQNVTFRCDPISEHNRLYWYRQTLGQGPEFLTYFQNEAQLEKSRLLSDRFSAERPKGSFSTLEIQRTEQGDSAMYLCASSLTYEQYFGPGTRLTVT.